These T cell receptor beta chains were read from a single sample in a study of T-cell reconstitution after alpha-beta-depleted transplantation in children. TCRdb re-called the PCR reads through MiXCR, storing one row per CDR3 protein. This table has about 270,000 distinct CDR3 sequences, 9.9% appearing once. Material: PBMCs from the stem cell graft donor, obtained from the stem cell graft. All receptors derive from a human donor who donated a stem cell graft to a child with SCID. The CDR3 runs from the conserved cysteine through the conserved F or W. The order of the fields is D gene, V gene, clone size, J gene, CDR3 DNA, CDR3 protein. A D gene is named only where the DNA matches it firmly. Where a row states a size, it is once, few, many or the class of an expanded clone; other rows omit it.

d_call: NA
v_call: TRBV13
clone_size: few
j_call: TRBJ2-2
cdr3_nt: TGTGCCAGCCAACTAGGCCCCGGGGAGCTGTTTTTT
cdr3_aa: CASQLGPGELFF

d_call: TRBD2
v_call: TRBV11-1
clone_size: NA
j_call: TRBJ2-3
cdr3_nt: TGTGCCAGCAGCTTACTAGCGGGGGATTACTCTAGCACAGATACGCAGTATTTT
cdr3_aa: CASSLLAGDYSSTDTQYF

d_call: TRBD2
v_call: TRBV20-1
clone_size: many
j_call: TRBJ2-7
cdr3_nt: TGCAGTGCTAGGCTAGCGGGGGGGAACTACGAGCAGTACTTC
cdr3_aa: CSARLAGGNYEQYF

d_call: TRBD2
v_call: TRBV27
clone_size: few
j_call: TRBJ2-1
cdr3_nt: TGTGCCAGCAGTCTAGCGGGGGGTAGGGATGAGCAGTTCTTC
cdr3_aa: CASSLAGGRDEQFF

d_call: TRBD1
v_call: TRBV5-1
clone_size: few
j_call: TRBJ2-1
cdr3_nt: TGCGCCAGCAGCTTAGGACAGGGCAAGGGTGAGCAGTTCTTC
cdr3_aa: CASSLGQGKGEQFF

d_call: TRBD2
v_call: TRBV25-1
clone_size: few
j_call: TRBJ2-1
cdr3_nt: TGTGCCAGCAGTGAGACCCGGACTAGCGGGGGGGCGAATGAGCAGTTCTTC
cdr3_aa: CASSETRTSGGANEQFF

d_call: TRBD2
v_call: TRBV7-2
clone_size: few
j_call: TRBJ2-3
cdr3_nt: TGTGCCAGCAGCTTTCAGGGACTAGCGAAAACAGATACGCAGTATTTT
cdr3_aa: CASSFQGLAKTDTQYF

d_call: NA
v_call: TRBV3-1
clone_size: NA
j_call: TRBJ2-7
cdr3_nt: TGTGCCAGCAGCCCCGGTGAAGGCGATACCTACGAGCAGTACTTC
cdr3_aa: CASSPGEGDTYEQYF

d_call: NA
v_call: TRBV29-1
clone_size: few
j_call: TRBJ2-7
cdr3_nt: TGCAGCGCTAATAGCGGAGAGAGCTACGAGCAGTACTTC
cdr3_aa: CSANSGESYEQYF

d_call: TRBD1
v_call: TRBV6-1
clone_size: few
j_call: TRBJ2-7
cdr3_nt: TGTGCCAGCAGCCGCGGACAGGGGGCCTACGAGCAGTACTTC
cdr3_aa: CASSRGQGAYEQYF

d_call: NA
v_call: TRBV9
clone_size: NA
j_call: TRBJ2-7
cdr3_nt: TGTGCCAGCAGCGTAGGTAGTGAGCGCAGCTCCTACGAGCAGTACTTC
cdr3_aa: CASSVGSERSSYEQYF

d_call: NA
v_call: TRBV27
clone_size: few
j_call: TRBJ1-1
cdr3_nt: TGTGCCCGCAAATTGATGGGGATCCGACAGCCGAACACTGAAGCTTTCTTT
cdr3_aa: CARKLMGIRQPNTEAFF

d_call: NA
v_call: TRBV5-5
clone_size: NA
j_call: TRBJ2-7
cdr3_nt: TGTGCCAGCAGCTTGGGACAGTCACCCGAGCAGTACTTC
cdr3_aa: CASSLGQSPEQYF

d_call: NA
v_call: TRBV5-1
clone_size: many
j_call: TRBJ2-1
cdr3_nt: TGTGCCAGCAGTTTAGGCAATGAGCAGTTCTTC
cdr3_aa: CASSLGNEQFF

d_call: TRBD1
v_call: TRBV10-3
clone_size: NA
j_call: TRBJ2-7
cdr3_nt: TGTGCCACGACAGGGGACTACGAGCAGTACTTC
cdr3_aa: CATTGDYEQYF

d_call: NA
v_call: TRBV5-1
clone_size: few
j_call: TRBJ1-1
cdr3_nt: TGCGCCAGCAGCTTGAGCCGGGGGGAAGCTTTCTTT
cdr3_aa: CASSLSRGEAFF

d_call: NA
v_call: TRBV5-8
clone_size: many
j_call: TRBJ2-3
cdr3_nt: TGTGCCAGCAGCTTAAACAGGGCTCGCACAGATACGCAGTATTTT
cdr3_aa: CASSLNRARTDTQYF

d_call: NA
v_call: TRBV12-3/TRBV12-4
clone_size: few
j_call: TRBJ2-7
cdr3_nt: TGTGCCAGCAGTTCCACCACGTCCTACGAGCAGTACTTC
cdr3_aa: CASSSTTSYEQYF

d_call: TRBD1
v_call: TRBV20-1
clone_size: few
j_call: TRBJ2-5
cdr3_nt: TGCAGTGCTTCCCCATCAGGGGGCGAGACCCAGTACTTC
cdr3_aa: CSASPSGGETQYF

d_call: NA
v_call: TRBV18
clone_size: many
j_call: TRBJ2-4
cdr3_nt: TGTGCCAGCTCACCACCGAGGGCCGACAACCTACAAAACATTCAGTACTTC
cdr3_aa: CASSPPRADNLQNIQYF

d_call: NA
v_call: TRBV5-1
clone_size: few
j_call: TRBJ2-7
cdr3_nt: TGCGCCAGCAGCTGGTACAATCAGCCTTTCGAGCAGTACTTC
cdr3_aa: CASSWYNQPFEQYF

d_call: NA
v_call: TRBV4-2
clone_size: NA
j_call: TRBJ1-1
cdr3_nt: TGTGCCAGCAGCCAAGAGGGGATAGGAACTGAAGCTTTCTTT
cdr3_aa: CASSQEGIGTEAFF

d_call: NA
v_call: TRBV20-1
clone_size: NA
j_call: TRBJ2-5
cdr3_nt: TGCAGTGCTAGAAGTAACAGGGGGGGGGAGACCCAGTACTTC
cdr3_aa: CSARSNRGGETQYF

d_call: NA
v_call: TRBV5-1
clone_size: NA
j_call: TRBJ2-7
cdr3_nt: TGCGCCAGCAGCTTGGGGGACACAGGGGACTACTACGAGCAGTACTTC
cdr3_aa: CASSLGDTGDYYEQYF

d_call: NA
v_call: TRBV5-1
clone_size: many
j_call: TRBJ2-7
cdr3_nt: TGCGCCAGCAGCGATTTCGACGAGCAGTACTTC
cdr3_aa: CASSDFDEQYF

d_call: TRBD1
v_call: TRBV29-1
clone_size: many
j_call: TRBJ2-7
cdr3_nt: TGCAGCGTTGAATCCAGGACAGGGTCCCACGAGCAGTACTTC
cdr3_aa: CSVESRTGSHEQYF

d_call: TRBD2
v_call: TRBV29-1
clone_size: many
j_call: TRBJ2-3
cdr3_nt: TGCAGCGTCTCCCAGACTAGCGGGGGGATGGCAGATACGCAGTATTTT
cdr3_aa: CSVSQTSGGMADTQYF

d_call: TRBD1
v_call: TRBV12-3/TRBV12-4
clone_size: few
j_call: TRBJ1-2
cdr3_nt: TGTGCCAGCAGTTTAGCAGACAGGGGGTTCTATGGCTACACCTTC
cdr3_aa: CASSLADRGFYGYTF

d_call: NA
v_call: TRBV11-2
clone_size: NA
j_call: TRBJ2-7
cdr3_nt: TGTGCCAGCAGTCTCCGGGACCTACCCTACGAGCAGTACTTC
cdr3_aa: CASSLRDLPYEQYF

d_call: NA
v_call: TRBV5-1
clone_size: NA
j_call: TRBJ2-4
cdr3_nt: TGCGCCAGCAGCTTGGTCGCCCCTTCCCTCGGGGGACGGGGCATTCAGTACTTC
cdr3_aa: CASSLVAPSLGGRGIQYF

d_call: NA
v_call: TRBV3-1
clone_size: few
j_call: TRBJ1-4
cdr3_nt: TGTGCCAGCAGCCCGGGACTAAGGGAAAAACTGTTTTTT
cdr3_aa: CASSPGLREKLFF

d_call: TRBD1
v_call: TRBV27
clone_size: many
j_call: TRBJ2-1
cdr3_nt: TGTGCCAGCAGTTTTGACAGGGCCCCTGGGAATGAGCAGTTCTTC
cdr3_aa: CASSFDRAPGNEQFF

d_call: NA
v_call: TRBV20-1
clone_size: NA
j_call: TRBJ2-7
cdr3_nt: TGCAGTGCTAGAGATCATAGGGGGACCTACGAGCAGTACTTC
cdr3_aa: CSARDHRGTYEQYF

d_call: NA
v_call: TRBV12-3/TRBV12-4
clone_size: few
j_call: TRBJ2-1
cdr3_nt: TGTGCCAGCAGTTTTGCGGGGGCTAACAATGAGCAGTTCTTC
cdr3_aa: CASSFAGANNEQFF

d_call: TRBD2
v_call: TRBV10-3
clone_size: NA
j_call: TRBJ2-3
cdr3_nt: TGTGCCATCTGGGCGGGGGGGGGTACAGATACGCAGTATTTT
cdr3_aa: CAIWAGGGTDTQYF

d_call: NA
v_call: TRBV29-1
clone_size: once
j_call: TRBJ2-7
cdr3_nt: TGCAGCGTTGCCTCGGGGATCAACGAGCAGTACTTC
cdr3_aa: CSVASGINEQYF

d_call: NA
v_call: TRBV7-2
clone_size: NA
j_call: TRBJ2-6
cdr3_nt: TGTGCCAGCAGCCTGGTGGAGTTTGGGGCCAACGTCCTGACTTTC
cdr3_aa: CASSLVEFGANVLTF